This T cell receptor (beta chain) comes out of a study of blood T cell repertoires in COVID-19. Study-wide context: Samples came from the United States, Italy and Spain, spanning acute and convalescent COVID-19. The cDNA or gDNA used as material had been derived from T cells, B-cell-depleted T cells, or PBMCs.

Per the study methods: Amplifying reference gene primers gave estimates of nucleated cell counts. Libraries were prepared by immunoSEQ multiplex PCR; TCRdb keeps only in-frame clonotypes and omits some of them. The V and J calls and the clone size are those of that table, but D and trimming were determined from the DNA. Among about 71,000 clones listed, more than 75% were seen once. This CDR3 contains 15 residues. CDR1 and CDR2 from the germline V gene are MNHEY and SVGAGI. V dropped 5 bases and J dropped 2; count of bases not matched to a gene: 6. The sequenced material came from peripheral blood. The sequence came from a woman over 75 with acute or convalescent COVID-19. The genes are TRBV6-5 and TRBJ2-1; 7 bases align to TRBD2. The CDR3, as DNA: TGTGCCAGCAGTCCTACGGGACTAACCTACAATGAGCAGTTCTTC. This codes for CASSPTGLTYNEQFF.